This TCR beta chain comes out of a study of identical twins. Study outcomes and limitations: Insertions were reduced in abundant cord blood beta clonotypes but not in memory repertoires. Twin pairs' shared out-of-frame alpha sequences were enriched in low generation probability.

CDR3 size: 11 residues. Germline V gives CDR1 MNHNY, CDR2 SVGAGI (reference sequence). Trimming left V 7 bases short and J 6 bases short, with 8 bases between. This clonotype was detected a few times. The antigen remains unidentified. TCRdb re-analysed the 5' RACE reads in MiXCR, keeping a single row per CDR3 protein. The sample has some 760,000 distinct CDR3 sequences; 15% to 20% are singletons. These data also formed part of another study, on T cells expressing NK-cell markers. Per that study: The TCR beta repertoires were obtained from sorted CD3+CD56+NKG2C+, CD3+CD56+NKG2C- and CD3+CD56-NKG2C+ T cells. One observes that, in a few donors, these clonotypes were also the leading ones within the CD3+CD56-NKG2C+ fraction.

The sequencing sample was made of PBMCs. The chain uses TRBV6-6 and TRBJ2-3, with D possibly matching TRBD1 (5 bases). The receptor was derived from a woman between 18 and 30 years old in good health. The CDR3 is CASTKGDTQYF. The CDR3 DNA is TGTGCCAGCACCAAGGGGGATACGCAGTATTTT.